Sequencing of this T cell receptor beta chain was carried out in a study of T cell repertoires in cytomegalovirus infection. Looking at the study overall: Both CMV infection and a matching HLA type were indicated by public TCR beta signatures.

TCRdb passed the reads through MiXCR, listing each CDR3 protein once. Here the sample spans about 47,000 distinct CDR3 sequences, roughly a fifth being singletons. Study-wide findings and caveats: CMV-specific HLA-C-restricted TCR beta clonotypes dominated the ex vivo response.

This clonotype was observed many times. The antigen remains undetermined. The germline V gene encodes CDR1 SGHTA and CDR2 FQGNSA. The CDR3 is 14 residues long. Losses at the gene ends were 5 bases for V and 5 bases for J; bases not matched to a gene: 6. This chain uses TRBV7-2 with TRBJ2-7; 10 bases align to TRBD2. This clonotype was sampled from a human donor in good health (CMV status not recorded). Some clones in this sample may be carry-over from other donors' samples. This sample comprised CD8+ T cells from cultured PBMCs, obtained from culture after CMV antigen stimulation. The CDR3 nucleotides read TGTGCCAGCAGCCATGGGACTAGCGTAGACGAGCAGTACTTC. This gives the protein CASSHGTSVDEQYF.